The 13 T cell receptor beta chains in this list originate from one sample, sequenced in a study of cytomegalovirus exposure and HLA in healthy donors. Primers included in the PCR were 60 Vbeta and 13 Jbeta primers. Generated by immunoSEQ multiplex PCR, the TCRdb table keeps only in-frame clones and is missing some. The sample totals some 60,000 clones; its top ten clones hold approximately 5.6%. The sequenced sample consisted of PBMCs. These receptors originate from a man aged 25-45 years in good health and CMV-seropositive.

V and J are TRBV7-9 and TRBJ1-1; 9 positions agree with TRBD1. With V trimmed by 7 bases and J by 7 bases, 13 bases remained unmatched. The CDR3 has 15 amino acids. Germline CDR1 SEHNR, CDR2 FQNEAQ (reference sequence). The CDR3 DNA reads TGTGCCAGCACCAAATGGACAGGGGTTGGTAATGAAGCTTTCTTT. Translating it yields CASTKWTGVGNEAFF.

The V call is TRBV9, the J call TRBJ1-2; D might be TRBD1 (5 bases). Between the trimmed V and J ends, which lost 0 bases and 0 bases, there was a span of 9 bases. The V gene's germline CDR1 is SGDLS and CDR2 YYNGEE. The CDR3 consists of 15 residues. The CDR3 protein is CASSVEGVANYGYTF. CDR3 sequence (DNA): TGTGCCAGCAGCGTAGAAGGGGTGGCTAACTATGGCTACACCTTC.

The V gene is TRBV18, the J gene TRBJ2-5; 8 bases are shared with TRBD2. The germline V gene has CDR1 KGHSH and CDR2 LQKENI. The junction had 9 bases not matched to a gene; V was cut back by 2 bases and J by 4 bases. This CDR3 region has 16 residues. The CDR3 reads CASSPMKRGTGETQYF. CDR3 in DNA: TGTGCCAGCTCACCAATGAAGCGGGGGACTGGAGAGACCCAGTACTTC.

The chain links TRBV7-9 to TRBJ2-2; no clear D. Germline CDR1 and CDR2: SEHNR and FQNEAQ (reference sequence). Trimming took off 1 base at V and 6 bases at J, with 6 bases between the two ends. There are 13 residues in the CDR3. The CDR3 loop is CASSLDSAGELFF. The CDR3 coding sequence is TGTGCCAGCAGCTTAGATTCGGCCGGGGAGCTGTTTTTT. The entire variable domain, with the rest obtained from reference TRBV7-9 and TRBJ2-2, is as follows: DTGVSQNPRHKITKRGQNVTFRCDPISEHNRLYWYRQTLGQGPEFLTYFQNEAQLEKSRLLSDRFSAERPKGSFSTLEIQRTEQGDSAMYLCASSLDSAGELFFGEGSRLTVL.

This chain joins TRBV5-1 and TRBJ1-1; perhaps TRBD1 as D (6 bases). Germline loops: CDR1 SGHRS, CDR2 YFSETQ. Trimming removed 4 bases from V and 5 bases from J, with 15 bases in between. CDR3 length: 14 amino acids. The CDR3 region has the DNA TGCGCCAGCAGCCAGACAGGCCAGGGAACTGAAGCTTTCTTT. Protein sequence: CASSQTGQGTEAFF.

A remark on this clone: At one end, the junction sequence differs from germline, possibly due to a read error. This sequence joins TRBV4-1 and TRBJ1-4, with 7 bases identical to TRBD1. This CDR3 contains 13 residues. The V gene's germline CDR1 is MGHRA and CDR2 YSYEKL. The CDR3 is CASSQVGDRNPSF. The CDR3 region has the DNA TGCGCCAGCAGCCAAGTCGGGGACAGAAACCCTTCTTTT.

This sequence joins TRBV20-1 and TRBJ2-3, with 7 bases identical to TRBD2. Germline V gene sequence: CDR1 DFQATT, CDR2 SNEGSKA (reference sequence). The CDR3 spans 11 residues. The V gene end was trimmed by 6 bases and the J gene end by 9 bases; junction bases not matched to a gene: 6. The CDR3 nucleotides read TGCAGTGCCGAAACTAGCGACACGCAGTATTTT. Translated, it gives CSAETSDTQYF.

The chain links TRBV7-9 to TRBJ2-5; a weak D match, TRBD2 (6 bases). The DNA end lines up better with TRBJ2-7; the J call may be wrong. This CDR3 contains 16 residues. Germline V CDR1 and CDR2: SEHNR, FQNEAQ (reference sequence). CDR3: CASSLAWAGGTYEQYF. For the CDR3, the DNA is TGTGCCAGCAGCTTAGCTTGGGCAGGAGGGACCTACGAGCAGTACTTC.

V is TRBV18 and J is TRBJ1-6; D gene ambiguous. V lost 2 bases and J 5 bases, leaving 7 bases between the germline ends. The CDR3 extends over 14 amino acids. The germline gives CDR1 KGHSH, CDR2 LQKENI. The CDR3 nucleotides are TGTGCCAGCTCACCAACACAGAATAATTCACCCCTCCACTTT. Residues: CASSPTQNNSPLHF.

The gene calls are TRBV29-1 and TRBJ2-1; a possible D gene is TRBD1 (5 bases). Germline-derived CDR1 and CDR2 are SQVTM and ANQGSEA. The V gene lost 3 bases and the J gene lost 5 bases, with 17 bases spanning the gap. This CDR3 has 15 amino acids. CDR3 DNA: TGCAGCGTTGACAAGGGGTCAGGTTCCGACAATGAGCAGTTCTTC. Protein product: CSVDKGSGSDNEQFF.

The chain carries TRBV5-1 and TRBJ1-1; D gene unclear. With 0 bases removed from V and 1 base from J, the gap between germline ends came to 7 bases. Germline assignment: CDR1 SGHRS and CDR2 YFSETQ. This CDR3 spans 14 amino acids. CDR3 nucleotides: TGCGCCAGCAGCTTGGGGCCTTCGAACACTGAAGCTTTCTTT. Translation: CASSLGPSNTEAFF.

J is TRBJ2-2 and V is TRBV7-9, with 10 bases lining up with TRBD2. Germline V gene sequence: CDR1 SEHNR, CDR2 FQNEAQ (reference sequence). The CDR3 has 17 residues. V lost 3 bases to trimming and J lost 6 bases; unmatched junction nucleotides: 10. In nucleotides, the CDR3 is TGTGCCAGCAGCTTTTACCCCCTAGCGGGAGACGCCGGGGAGCTGTTTTTT. It translates to CASSFYPLAGDAGELFF.

The chain joins TRBV4-2 to TRBJ2-3; 12 bases line up with TRBD2. The V and J ends lost 3 bases and 0 bases, in that order; junction bases with no gene match: 7. The CDR3 totals 18 residues. The germline CDR1 and CDR2 sequences are LGHNA and YNFKEQ. The CDR3 nucleotides read TGTGCCAGCAGCCATAGACTAGCGGGGGCCGGTAGCACAGATACGCAGTATTTT. Encoded protein: CASSHRLAGAGSTDTQYF.